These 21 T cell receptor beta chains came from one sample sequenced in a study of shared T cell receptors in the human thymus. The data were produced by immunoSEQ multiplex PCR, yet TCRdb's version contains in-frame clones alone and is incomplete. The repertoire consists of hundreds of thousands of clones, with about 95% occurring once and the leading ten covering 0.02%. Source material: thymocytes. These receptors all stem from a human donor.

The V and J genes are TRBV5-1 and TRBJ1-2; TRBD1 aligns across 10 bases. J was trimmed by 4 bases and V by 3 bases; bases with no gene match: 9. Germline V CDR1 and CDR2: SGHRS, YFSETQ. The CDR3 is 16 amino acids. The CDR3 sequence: CASSSRDRGKGYGYTF. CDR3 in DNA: TGCGCCAGCAGCTCCCGGGACAGGGGTAAAGGCTATGGCTACACCTTC.

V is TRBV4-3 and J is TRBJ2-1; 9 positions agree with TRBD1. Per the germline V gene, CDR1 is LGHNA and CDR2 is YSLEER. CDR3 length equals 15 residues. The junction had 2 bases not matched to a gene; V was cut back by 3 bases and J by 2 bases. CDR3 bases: TGCGCCAGCAGCCATCGGGACAGGGCCTACAATGAGCAGTTCTTC. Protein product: CASSHRDRAYNEQFF.

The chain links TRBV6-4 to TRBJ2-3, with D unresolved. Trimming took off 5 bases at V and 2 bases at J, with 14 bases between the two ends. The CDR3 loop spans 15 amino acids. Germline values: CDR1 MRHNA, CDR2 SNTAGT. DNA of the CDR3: TGTGCCAGCAGTCAATCTAACGGAATCACAGATACGCAGTATTTT. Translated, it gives CASSQSNGITDTQYF.

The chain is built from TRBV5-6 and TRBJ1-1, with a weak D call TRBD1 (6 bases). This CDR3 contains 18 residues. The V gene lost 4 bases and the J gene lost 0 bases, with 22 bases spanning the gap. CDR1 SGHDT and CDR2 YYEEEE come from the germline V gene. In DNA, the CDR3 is TGTGCCAGCAGCCCGGGGGGGGCACTTGAGGCCTTGAACACTGAAGCTTTCTTT. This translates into CASSPGGALEALNTEAFF.

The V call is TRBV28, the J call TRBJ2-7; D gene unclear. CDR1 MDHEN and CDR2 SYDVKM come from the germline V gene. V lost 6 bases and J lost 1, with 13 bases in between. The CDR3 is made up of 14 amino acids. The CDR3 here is CASSRTEPSYEQYF. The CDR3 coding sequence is TGTGCCAGCAGCCGAACCGAGCCTTCCTACGAGCAGTACTTC.

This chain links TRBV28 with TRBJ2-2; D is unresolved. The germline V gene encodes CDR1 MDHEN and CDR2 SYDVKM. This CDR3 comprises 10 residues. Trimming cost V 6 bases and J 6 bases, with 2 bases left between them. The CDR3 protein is CASRSGELFF. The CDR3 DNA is TGTGCCAGCAGGTCCGGGGAGCTGTTTTTT.

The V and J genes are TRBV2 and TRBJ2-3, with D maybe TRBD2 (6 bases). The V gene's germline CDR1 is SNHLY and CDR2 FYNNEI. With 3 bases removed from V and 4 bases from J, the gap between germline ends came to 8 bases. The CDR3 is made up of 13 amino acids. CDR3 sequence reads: CASSEGGADTQYF. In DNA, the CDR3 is TGTGCCAGCAGTGAGGGGGGAGCAGATACGCAGTATTTT. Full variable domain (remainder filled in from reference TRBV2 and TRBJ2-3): EPEVTQTPSHQVTQMGQEVILRCVPISNHLYFYWYRQILGQKVEFLVSFYNNEISEKSEIFDDQFSVERPDGSNFTLKIRSTKLEDSAMYFCASSEGGADTQYFGPGTRLTVL.

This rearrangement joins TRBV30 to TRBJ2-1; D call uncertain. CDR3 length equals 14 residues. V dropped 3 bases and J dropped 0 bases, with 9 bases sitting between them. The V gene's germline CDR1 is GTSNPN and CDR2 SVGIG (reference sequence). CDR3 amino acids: CAWRTESSYNEQFF. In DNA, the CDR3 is TGTGCCTGGAGAACAGAGAGCTCCTACAATGAGCAGTTCTTC.

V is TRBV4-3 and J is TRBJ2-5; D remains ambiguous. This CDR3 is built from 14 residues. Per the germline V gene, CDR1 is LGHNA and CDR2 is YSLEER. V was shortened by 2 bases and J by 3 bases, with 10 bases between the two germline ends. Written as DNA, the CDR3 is TGCGCCAGCAGCCAAAACTCCTATAAAGAGACCCAGTACTTC. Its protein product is CASSQNSYKETQYF.

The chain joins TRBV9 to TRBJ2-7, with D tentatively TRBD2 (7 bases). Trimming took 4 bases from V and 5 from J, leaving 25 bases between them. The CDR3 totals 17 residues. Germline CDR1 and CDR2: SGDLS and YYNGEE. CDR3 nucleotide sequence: TGTGCCAGCAGCTCCCGAGGGGGGAGGGCCGGGCCCCACGAGCAGTACTTC. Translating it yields CASSSRGGRAGPHEQYF.

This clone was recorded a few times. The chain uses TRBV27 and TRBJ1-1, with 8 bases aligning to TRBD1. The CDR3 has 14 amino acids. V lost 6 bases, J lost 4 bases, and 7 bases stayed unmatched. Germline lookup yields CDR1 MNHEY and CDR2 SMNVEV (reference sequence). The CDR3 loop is CASRTTGVGTEAFF. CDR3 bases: TGTGCCAGCAGAACGACAGGGGTGGGCACTGAAGCTTTCTTT.

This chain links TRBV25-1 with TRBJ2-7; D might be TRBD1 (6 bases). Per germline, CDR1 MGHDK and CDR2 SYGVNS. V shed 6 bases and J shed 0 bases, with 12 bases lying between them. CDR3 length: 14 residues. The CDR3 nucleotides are TGTGCCAGCAGACAGACAGGATACTCCTACGAGCAGTACTTC. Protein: CASRQTGYSYEQYF.

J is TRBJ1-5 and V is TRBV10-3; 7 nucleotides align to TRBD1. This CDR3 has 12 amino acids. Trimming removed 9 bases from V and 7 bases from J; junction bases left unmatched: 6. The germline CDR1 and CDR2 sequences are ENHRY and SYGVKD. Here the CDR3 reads CAIPGGTQPQHF. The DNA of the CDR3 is TGTGCCATTCCAGGGGGGACCCAGCCCCAGCATTTT.

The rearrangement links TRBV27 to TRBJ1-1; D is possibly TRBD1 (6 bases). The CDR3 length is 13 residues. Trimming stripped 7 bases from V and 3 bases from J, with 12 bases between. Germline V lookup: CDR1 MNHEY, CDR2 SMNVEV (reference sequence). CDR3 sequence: CASIGHRDTEAFF. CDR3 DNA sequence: TGTGCCAGCATTGGCCACAGGGACACTGAAGCTTTCTTT.

This CDR3 is CASSPSILAGGPVGETQYF. The CDR3 DNA sequence: TGTGCCAGTAGCCCGTCCATCCTTGCGGGAGGGCCCGTGGGAGAGACCCAGTACTTC. The chain recombines TRBV19 with TRBJ2-5; 9 bases map to TRBD2. CDR3 length: 19 residues. Per germline, CDR1 LNHDA and CDR2 SQIVND (reference sequence). V gave up 6 bases and J gave up 4 bases; unmatched junction bases: 21.

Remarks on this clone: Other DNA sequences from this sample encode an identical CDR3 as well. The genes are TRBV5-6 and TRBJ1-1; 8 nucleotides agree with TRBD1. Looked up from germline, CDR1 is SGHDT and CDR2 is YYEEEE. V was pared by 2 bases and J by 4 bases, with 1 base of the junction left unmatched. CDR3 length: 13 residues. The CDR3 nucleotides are TGTGCCAGCAGCTTCACAGGGGGCACTGAAGCTTTCTTT. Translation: CASSFTGGTEAFF. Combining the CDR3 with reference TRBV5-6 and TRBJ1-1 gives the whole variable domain DAGVTQSPTHLIKTRGQQVTLRCSPKSGHDTVSWYQQALGQGPQFIFQYYEEEERQRGNFPDRFSGHQFPNYSSELNVNALLLGDSALYLCASSFTGGTEAFFGQGTRLTVV.

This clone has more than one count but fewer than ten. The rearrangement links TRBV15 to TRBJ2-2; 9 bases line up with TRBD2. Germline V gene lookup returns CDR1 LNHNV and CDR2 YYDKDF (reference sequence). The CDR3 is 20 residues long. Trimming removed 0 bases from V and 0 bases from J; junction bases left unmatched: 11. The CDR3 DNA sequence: TGTGCCACCAGCAGAGATTCTACGCGGGAGGGCCGAACGAACACCGGGGAGCTGTTTTTT. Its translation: CATSRDSTREGRTNTGELFF.

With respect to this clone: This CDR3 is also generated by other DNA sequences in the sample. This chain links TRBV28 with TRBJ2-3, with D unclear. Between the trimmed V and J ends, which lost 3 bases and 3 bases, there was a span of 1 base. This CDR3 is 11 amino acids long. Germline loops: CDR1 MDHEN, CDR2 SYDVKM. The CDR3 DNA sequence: TGTGCCAGCAGTTTTACAGATACGCAGTATTTT. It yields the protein CASSFTDTQYF.

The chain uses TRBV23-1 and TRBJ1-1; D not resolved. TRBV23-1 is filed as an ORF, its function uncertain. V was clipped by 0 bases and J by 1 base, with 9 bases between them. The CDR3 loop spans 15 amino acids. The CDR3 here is CASSQSTPRNTEAFF. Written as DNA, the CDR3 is TGCGCCAGCAGTCAATCGACACCGAGGAACACTGAAGCTTTCTTT.

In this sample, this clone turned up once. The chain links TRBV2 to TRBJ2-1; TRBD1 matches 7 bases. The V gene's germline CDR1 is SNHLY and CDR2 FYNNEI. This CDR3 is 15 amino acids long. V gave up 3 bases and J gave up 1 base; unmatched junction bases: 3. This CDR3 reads CASSDGTVSYNEQFF. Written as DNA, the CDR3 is TGTGCCAGCAGTGATGGGACAGTTTCCTACAATGAGCAGTTCTTC.

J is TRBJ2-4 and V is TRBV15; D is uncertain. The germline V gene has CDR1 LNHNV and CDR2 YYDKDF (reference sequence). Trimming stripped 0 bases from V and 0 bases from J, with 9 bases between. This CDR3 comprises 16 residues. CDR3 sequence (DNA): TGTGCCACCAGCAGAGATACGACCATAGCCAAAAACATTCAGTACTTC. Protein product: CATSRDTTIAKNIQYF.